The text below deals with one T cell receptor beta chain. Its antigen is still unknown. The sample belongs to a study of T cell responses to AZD1222 COVID-19 vaccine. Regarding the study as a whole: Clonal diversity was possibly underestimated, and the donors were mostly white British, with more females. Only after the peak T cell response were repertoires sampled. An increase in Spike-specific TCR breadth and depth was observed after two AZD1222 doses. Targets within unmutated variant regions were reportedly found for nearly half of spike-specific TCRs.

Measured with immunoSEQ multiplex PCR; TCRdb has only the in-frame clones, and not every one. The sample lists some 110,000 clones; roughly 84% were seen once. The source is an adult who received the AZD1222 COVID-19 vaccine. This material consisted of peripheral blood, taken 28 days after the second AZD1222 dose.

DNA of the CDR3: TGTGCCAGCAGCCAATACGGGACAGGGGGTTTTGGTGGCTACACCTTC. This translates into CASSQYGTGGFGGYTF. This chain joins TRBV7-2 and TRBJ1-2, with 11 bases that match TRBD1. Germline lookup yields CDR1 SGHTA and CDR2 FQGNSA. Trimming at V came to 5 bases and at J to 7 bases, leaving 12 bases not matched to a gene. This CDR3 has 16 residues.